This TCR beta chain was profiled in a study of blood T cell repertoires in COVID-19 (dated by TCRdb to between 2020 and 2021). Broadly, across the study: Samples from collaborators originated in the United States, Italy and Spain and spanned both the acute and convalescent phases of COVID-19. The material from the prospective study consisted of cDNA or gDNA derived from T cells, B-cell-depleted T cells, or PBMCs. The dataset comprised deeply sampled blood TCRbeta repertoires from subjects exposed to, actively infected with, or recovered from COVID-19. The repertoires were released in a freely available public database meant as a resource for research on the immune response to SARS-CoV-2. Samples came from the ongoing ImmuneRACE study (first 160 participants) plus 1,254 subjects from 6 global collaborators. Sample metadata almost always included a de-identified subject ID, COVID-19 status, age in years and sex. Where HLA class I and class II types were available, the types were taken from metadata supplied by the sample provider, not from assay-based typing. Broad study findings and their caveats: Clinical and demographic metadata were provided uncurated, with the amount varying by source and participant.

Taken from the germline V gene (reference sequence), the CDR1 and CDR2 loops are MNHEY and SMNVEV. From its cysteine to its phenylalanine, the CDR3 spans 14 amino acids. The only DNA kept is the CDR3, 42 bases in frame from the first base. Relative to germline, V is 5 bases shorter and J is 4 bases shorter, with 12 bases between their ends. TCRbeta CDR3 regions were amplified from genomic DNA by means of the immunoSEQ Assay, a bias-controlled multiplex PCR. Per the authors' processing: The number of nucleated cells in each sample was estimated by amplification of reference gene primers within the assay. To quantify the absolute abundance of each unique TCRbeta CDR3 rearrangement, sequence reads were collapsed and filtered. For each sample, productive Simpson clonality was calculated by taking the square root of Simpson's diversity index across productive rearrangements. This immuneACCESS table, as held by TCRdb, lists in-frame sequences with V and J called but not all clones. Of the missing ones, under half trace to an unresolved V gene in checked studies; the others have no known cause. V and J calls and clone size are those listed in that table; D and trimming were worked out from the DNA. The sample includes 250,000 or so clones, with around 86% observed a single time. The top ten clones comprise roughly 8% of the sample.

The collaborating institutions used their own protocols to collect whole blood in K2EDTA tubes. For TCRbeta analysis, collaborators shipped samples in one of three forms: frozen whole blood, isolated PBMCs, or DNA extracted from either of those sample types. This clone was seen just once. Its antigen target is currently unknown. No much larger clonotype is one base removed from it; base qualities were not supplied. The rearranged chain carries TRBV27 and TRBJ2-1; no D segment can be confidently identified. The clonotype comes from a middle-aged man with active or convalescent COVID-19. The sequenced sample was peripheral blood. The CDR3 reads CASSAQEGYNEQFF. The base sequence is TGTGCCAGCAGTGCCCAGGAAGGTTACAATGAGCAGTTCTTC.